The present T cell receptor beta chain was sequenced within a study of monozygotic twins with inflammatory bowel disease. Study outcomes and limitations: Clonotype sharing was lower in IBD patients than healthy twins, most markedly with disease activity. For repertoire similarity, concordant twins did not differ from discordant twins, possibly because power was limited.

Investigators made cDNA in eight separate reactions per sample. TCRdb reanalyzed the 5' RACE reads, giving one entry per CDR3 protein sequence and no DNA. Recorded for this sample: fewer than 450,000 distinct CDR3 sequences. The CDR3 runs to 14 residues. Per the germline V gene, CDR1 is DFQATT and CDR2 is SNEGSKA (reference sequence). As to this clonotype: The antigen is not known.

Every donor provided one blood sample measuring less than 3 ml. The chain has TRBV20-1 and TRBJ1-1; TCRdb gives TRBD1 as the D gene, but with no DNA this cannot be confirmed. The TCR comes from a human donor with ulcerative colitis or Crohn's disease, or a healthy co-twin of an affected twin (not recorded which). Specimen: blood. The CDR3 loop is CSAPWPGMGTEAFF.